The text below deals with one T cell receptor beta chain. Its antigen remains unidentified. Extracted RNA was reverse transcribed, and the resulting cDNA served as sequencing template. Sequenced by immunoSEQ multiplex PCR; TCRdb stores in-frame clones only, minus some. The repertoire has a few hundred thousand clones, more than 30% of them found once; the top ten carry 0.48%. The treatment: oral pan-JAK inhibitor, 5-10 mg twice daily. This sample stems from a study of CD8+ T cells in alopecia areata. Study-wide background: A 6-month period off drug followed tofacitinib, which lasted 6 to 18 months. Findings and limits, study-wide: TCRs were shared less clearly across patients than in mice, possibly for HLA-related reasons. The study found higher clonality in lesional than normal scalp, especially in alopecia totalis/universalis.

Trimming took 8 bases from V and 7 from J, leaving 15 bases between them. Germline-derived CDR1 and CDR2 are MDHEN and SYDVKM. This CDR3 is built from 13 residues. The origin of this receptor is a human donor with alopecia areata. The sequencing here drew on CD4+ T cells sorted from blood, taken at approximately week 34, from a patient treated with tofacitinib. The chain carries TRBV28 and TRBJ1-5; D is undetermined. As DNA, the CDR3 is TGTGCCAGCCGAGACAAGTGGATCCAGCCCCAGCATTTT. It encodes CASRDKWIQPQHF.